The rows below give T cell receptor beta chains drawn from one sample of a study of blood T cell repertoires in COVID-19. Profiled with immunoSEQ multiplex PCR; TCRdb holds only in-frame clones, not every one. In the table there are some 250,000 clones, 80% to 90% of which are singletons. Sequencing used peripheral blood. All receptors come from a man aged 30 to 39 with active or convalescent COVID-19. Both conserved end residues are part of each CDR3. Fields, in order: J gene, D gene, clone size, V gene, CDR3 DNA, CDR3 protein. The D gene is left open where the match is weak. A row's size may be missing; if present it is once, few, many or a size class.

j_call: TRBJ1-1
d_call: TRBD1
clone_size: NA
v_call: TRBV9
cdr3_nt: TGTGCCAGCAGCGGTCGGACAGGGGGCGCCGCTGAAGCTTTCTTT
cdr3_aa: CASSGRTGGAAEAFF

j_call: TRBJ1-2
d_call: TRBD1
clone_size: NA
v_call: TRBV5-1
cdr3_nt: TGCGCCAGCAGCTTGACAGGGGGATCGAATGTCGATGGCTACACCTTC
cdr3_aa: CASSLTGGSNVDGYTF

j_call: TRBJ1-2
d_call: TRBD1
clone_size: NA
v_call: TRBV27
cdr3_nt: TGTGCCAGCAGTCCGCGGGACAGGGTTCATGGCTACACCTTC
cdr3_aa: CASSPRDRVHGYTF

j_call: TRBJ1-2
d_call: TRBD1
clone_size: NA
v_call: TRBV6-5
cdr3_nt: TGTGCCAGCAGCGTCGGGACAGAAGGATATGGCTACACCTTC
cdr3_aa: CASSVGTEGYGYTF

j_call: TRBJ1-4
d_call: TRBD1
clone_size: NA
v_call: TRBV6-5
cdr3_nt: TGTGCCAGCGGACAGGACTGGAATGAAAAACTGTTTTTT
cdr3_aa: CASGQDWNEKLFF

j_call: TRBJ1-2
d_call: NA
clone_size: NA
v_call: TRBV4-2
cdr3_nt: TGTGCCAGCAGCCAAGATGGGCAGGACTATGGCTACACCTTC
cdr3_aa: CASSQDGQDYGYTF

j_call: TRBJ1-4
d_call: NA
clone_size: NA
v_call: TRBV7-2
cdr3_nt: TGTGCCAGCAGCTTAGTAGCAGCCCCTAATGAAAAACTGTTTTTT
cdr3_aa: CASSLVAAPNEKLFF

j_call: TRBJ2-5
d_call: TRBD2
clone_size: few
v_call: TRBV7-2
cdr3_nt: TGTGCCAGCAGCAGGTCGGGGGGGCCGGGTGAGACCCAGTACTTC
cdr3_aa: CASSRSGGPGETQYF

j_call: TRBJ2-7
d_call: TRBD2
clone_size: NA
v_call: TRBV4-1
cdr3_nt: TGCGCCAGCAGCCAAGCCCTAGCGGACTCCTACGAGCAGTACTTC
cdr3_aa: CASSQALADSYEQYF

j_call: TRBJ2-7
d_call: TRBD1
clone_size: NA
v_call: TRBV3-1/TRBV3-2
cdr3_nt: TGTGCCAGCAGCCAAGGCGGGCTAGGGGGCAGGGCCTACGAGCAGTACTTC
cdr3_aa: CASSQGGLGGRAYEQYF

j_call: TRBJ2-5
d_call: TRBD2
clone_size: NA
v_call: TRBV11-3
cdr3_nt: TGTGCCAGCAGCTTGACTAGCGGGGTCCAAGAGACCCAGTACTTC
cdr3_aa: CASSLTSGVQETQYF

j_call: TRBJ1-4
d_call: TRBD1
clone_size: NA
v_call: TRBV4-1
cdr3_nt: TGCGCCAGCAGCCAACCGGACAGGGGGCTCGAAAAACTGTTTTTT
cdr3_aa: CASSQPDRGLEKLFF

j_call: TRBJ1-5
d_call: NA
clone_size: NA
v_call: TRBV7-2
cdr3_nt: TGTGCCAGCAGCTGGACACTAATGGGGGGTCAGCCCCAGCATTTT
cdr3_aa: CASSWTLMGGQPQHF

j_call: TRBJ1-3
d_call: NA
clone_size: once
v_call: TRBV7-9
cdr3_nt: TGTGCCAGCAGCGCCGGTCAAGGGGGTACCGGAAACACCATATATTTT
cdr3_aa: CASSAGQGGTGNTIYF

j_call: TRBJ1-1
d_call: NA
clone_size: NA
v_call: TRBV7-2
cdr3_nt: TGTGCCAGCAGCTTATTCGTATTTTCGGAGAACATGAACACTGAAGCTTTCTTT
cdr3_aa: CASSLFVFSENMNTEAFF

j_call: TRBJ1-2
d_call: NA
clone_size: NA
v_call: TRBV24-1
cdr3_nt: TGTGCCACCAGTATTCGAGGGAACGAATTAGGCTACACCTTC
cdr3_aa: CATSIRGNELGYTF

j_call: TRBJ2-2
d_call: NA
clone_size: NA
v_call: TRBV7-9
cdr3_nt: TGTGCCAGCAGCTCCCCGTTCGGGTCCACGGTAGGCGCCGGGGAGCTGTTTTTT
cdr3_aa: CASSSPFGSTVGAGELFF

j_call: TRBJ2-7
d_call: NA
clone_size: NA
v_call: TRBV3-1/TRBV3-2
cdr3_nt: TGTGCCAGCAGCCAAAACCCAGGACAGAATAAGTACTTC
cdr3_aa: CASSQNPGQNKYF

j_call: TRBJ2-7
d_call: TRBD1
clone_size: NA
v_call: TRBV10-1
cdr3_nt: TGCGCCAGCAGTGGGACAGGCTTATACGAGCAGTACTTC
cdr3_aa: CASSGTGLYEQYF

j_call: TRBJ2-2
d_call: NA
clone_size: NA
v_call: TRBV9
cdr3_nt: TGTGCCAGCAGCGTAGCCAGGGGACCTTGGGACACCGGGGAGCTGTTTTTT
cdr3_aa: CASSVARGPWDTGELFF

j_call: TRBJ1-1
d_call: TRBD1
clone_size: NA
v_call: TRBV19
cdr3_nt: TGTGCCAGTAGTATCTTAGGACAGGGGGCTAAGAACACTGAAGCTTTCTTT
cdr3_aa: CASSILGQGAKNTEAFF

j_call: TRBJ1-2
d_call: TRBD1
clone_size: NA
v_call: TRBV18
cdr3_nt: TGTGCCAGCTCATCCCGACAGGGCCGCTATGGCTACACCTTC
cdr3_aa: CASSSRQGRYGYTF

j_call: TRBJ2-5
d_call: TRBD1
clone_size: NA
v_call: TRBV12-5
cdr3_nt: TGTGCTAGTGTCGGTAACAGGGGGCAAGAGACCCAGTACTTC
cdr3_aa: CASVGNRGQETQYF

j_call: TRBJ2-7
d_call: TRBD1
clone_size: NA
v_call: TRBV18
cdr3_nt: TGTGCCAGCTCGGGCGGGGACAGGGCACCAGAGCAGTACTTC
cdr3_aa: CASSGGDRAPEQYF

j_call: TRBJ2-5
d_call: TRBD2
clone_size: NA
v_call: TRBV4-2
cdr3_nt: TGTGCCAGCAGCCCCAGCCGGGGGGGTTTGGAGACCCAGTACTTC
cdr3_aa: CASSPSRGGLETQYF

j_call: TRBJ2-3
d_call: NA
clone_size: few
v_call: TRBV5-6
cdr3_nt: TGTGCCAGCAGCTTGCCCTCGACAGATACGCAGTATTTT
cdr3_aa: CASSLPSTDTQYF

j_call: TRBJ2-1
d_call: NA
clone_size: NA
v_call: TRBV19
cdr3_nt: TGTGCCAGTAGCACTGGCTCGGTAAGGGGTGAGCAGTTCTTC
cdr3_aa: CASSTGSVRGEQFF

j_call: TRBJ2-2
d_call: TRBD2
clone_size: NA
v_call: TRBV9
cdr3_nt: TGTGCCAGCAGCATCCTAGCGGGGGGGAACACCGGGGAGCTGTTTTTT
cdr3_aa: CASSILAGGNTGELFF

j_call: TRBJ2-3
d_call: NA
clone_size: NA
v_call: TRBV9
cdr3_nt: TGTGCCAGCAGCGCAGAGGGGGCTCGGGGGCCAGATACGCAGTATTTT
cdr3_aa: CASSAEGARGPDTQYF

j_call: TRBJ2-6
d_call: TRBD1
clone_size: NA
v_call: TRBV7-3
cdr3_nt: TGTGCCAGCAGCCCGCGGACAGGGGGCGCATCTGGGGCCAACGTCCTGACTTTC
cdr3_aa: CASSPRTGGASGANVLTF

j_call: TRBJ2-7
d_call: NA
clone_size: NA
v_call: TRBV6-5
cdr3_nt: TGTGCCAGCACGGAAACCGGCGGTTCCTACGAGCAGTACTTC
cdr3_aa: CASTETGGSYEQYF

j_call: TRBJ1-4
d_call: NA
clone_size: few
v_call: TRBV7-2
cdr3_nt: TGTGCCAGCAGCTTACTCAGGGGTGTCGGTGAAAAACTGTTTTTT
cdr3_aa: CASSLLRGVGEKLFF

j_call: TRBJ1-3
d_call: NA
clone_size: NA
v_call: TRBV4-1
cdr3_nt: TGCGCCAGCAGCCAAAGTATCGACAGAACCTCTGGAAACACCATATATTTT
cdr3_aa: CASSQSIDRTSGNTIYF

j_call: TRBJ1-1
d_call: TRBD1
clone_size: NA
v_call: TRBV27
cdr3_nt: TGTGCCAGCAGTTTAACCCCCCCGGACAGGGTTGCTTTCTTT
cdr3_aa: CASSLTPPDRVAFF

j_call: TRBJ2-2
d_call: NA
clone_size: NA
v_call: TRBV9
cdr3_nt: TGTGCCAGCAGCGTAGGTCCTTCCGGGGAGCTGTTTTTT
cdr3_aa: CASSVGPSGELFF

j_call: TRBJ1-5
d_call: NA
clone_size: NA
v_call: TRBV21-1
cdr3_nt: TGTGCCAGCAGCAAAAGGTGGGGCGCGGAGCTAGTTCATCAGCCCCAGCATTTT
cdr3_aa: CASSKRWGAELVHQPQHF

j_call: TRBJ2-4
d_call: NA
clone_size: NA
v_call: TRBV5-1
cdr3_nt: TGCGCCAGCAGCTCGACCGTAGCACTAAGCGACATTCAGTACTTC
cdr3_aa: CASSSTVALSDIQYF

j_call: TRBJ2-2
d_call: NA
clone_size: NA
v_call: TRBV11-2
cdr3_nt: TGTGCCAGCAGCTTAGTTTCGCCGGGTTTCACCGGGGAGCTGTTTTTT
cdr3_aa: CASSLVSPGFTGELFF

j_call: TRBJ2-2
d_call: NA
clone_size: NA
v_call: TRBV18
cdr3_nt: TGTGCCAGCTCACCATTCGAACAGTACACCGGGGAGCTGTTTTTT
cdr3_aa: CASSPFEQYTGELFF

j_call: TRBJ1-6
d_call: TRBD1
clone_size: NA
v_call: TRBV5-1
cdr3_nt: TGCGCCAGCAGCTTGGCGGGACAGGAAAGCTCACCCCTCCACTTT
cdr3_aa: CASSLAGQESSPLHF

j_call: TRBJ1-2
d_call: TRBD1
clone_size: NA
v_call: TRBV7-9
cdr3_nt: TGTGCCAGCAGCTTCGCCGGGACAGGTCCCCGGGGAGATGGCTACACCTTC
cdr3_aa: CASSFAGTGPRGDGYTF

j_call: TRBJ1-1
d_call: TRBD1
clone_size: NA
v_call: TRBV6-6
cdr3_nt: TGTGCCAGCAGTCAGGGGGGGCTCACTGAAGCTTTCTTT
cdr3_aa: CASSQGGLTEAFF

j_call: TRBJ1-3
d_call: NA
clone_size: NA
v_call: TRBV19
cdr3_nt: TGTGCCACCTCCTGGCCTTCTGGAAACACCATATATTTT
cdr3_aa: CATSWPSGNTIYF

j_call: TRBJ1-2
d_call: TRBD1
clone_size: NA
v_call: TRBV5-8
cdr3_nt: TGTGCCAGCACCCCCCCACTGACAGGGTGGGGTTACGGCTACACCTTC
cdr3_aa: CASTPPLTGWGYGYTF

j_call: TRBJ2-3
d_call: NA
clone_size: NA
v_call: TRBV5-1
cdr3_nt: TGCGCCAGCAGTCGGGGGGCCGGAGATACGCAGTATTTT
cdr3_aa: CASSRGAGDTQYF

j_call: TRBJ2-2
d_call: TRBD1
clone_size: NA
v_call: TRBV3-1/TRBV3-2
cdr3_nt: TGTGCCAGCAGCCAAGGACAGGGGGGGACCGGGGAGCTGTTTTTT
cdr3_aa: CASSQGQGGTGELFF

j_call: TRBJ2-7
d_call: TRBD1
clone_size: NA
v_call: TRBV2
cdr3_nt: TGTGCCAGCAGCCGGACAGGGAGTATCTACGAGCAGTACTTC
cdr3_aa: CASSRTGSIYEQYF

j_call: TRBJ1-1
d_call: NA
clone_size: NA
v_call: TRBV19
cdr3_nt: TGTGCCAGTAACCCCTCAGGGCACCTTGAAGCTTTCTTT
cdr3_aa: CASNPSGHLEAFF

j_call: TRBJ1-6
d_call: NA
clone_size: once
v_call: TRBV12-3/TRBV12-4
cdr3_nt: TGTGCCAGCAGTTTCGGTAATTCACCCCTCCACTTT
cdr3_aa: CASSFGNSPLHF

j_call: TRBJ2-7
d_call: NA
clone_size: NA
v_call: TRBV29-1
cdr3_nt: TGCAGCGTTGTCAGCACAGGACAAGAGCAGTACTTC
cdr3_aa: CSVVSTGQEQYF

j_call: TRBJ1-2
d_call: TRBD1
clone_size: NA
v_call: TRBV2
cdr3_nt: TGTGCCAGCAGTGGACAGGGTACTAACTATGGCTACACCTTC
cdr3_aa: CASSGQGTNYGYTF

j_call: TRBJ2-5
d_call: TRBD2
clone_size: NA
v_call: TRBV6-2/TRBV6-3
cdr3_nt: TGTGCCAGCAGTGCTAGCGGCCAAGAGACCCAGTACTTC
cdr3_aa: CASSASGQETQYF

j_call: TRBJ2-7
d_call: NA
clone_size: NA
v_call: TRBV12-3/TRBV12-4
cdr3_nt: TGTGCCAGCAGTGACAGGCCACCCTACGAGCAGTACTTC
cdr3_aa: CASSDRPPYEQYF

j_call: TRBJ1-1
d_call: TRBD1
clone_size: NA
v_call: TRBV5-4
cdr3_nt: TGTGCCAGCAGCCAACAGGGGGCCGTCAACACTGAAGCTTTCTTT
cdr3_aa: CASSQQGAVNTEAFF

j_call: TRBJ1-6
d_call: TRBD1
clone_size: NA
v_call: TRBV4-1
cdr3_nt: TGCGCCAGCAGGGAAAACGCAGGGGGCAGTTATTCACCCCTCCACTTT
cdr3_aa: CASRENAGGSYSPLHF

j_call: TRBJ1-5
d_call: TRBD1
clone_size: NA
v_call: TRBV28
cdr3_nt: TGTGCCATACAGACAGGGCGAGGTCAGCCCCAGCATTTT
cdr3_aa: CAIQTGRGQPQHF

j_call: TRBJ2-1
d_call: NA
clone_size: few
v_call: TRBV7-3
cdr3_nt: TGTGCCAGCAGCTTTGGCAGGGAAAATGAGCAGTTCTTC
cdr3_aa: CASSFGRENEQFF

j_call: TRBJ1-6
d_call: TRBD1
clone_size: NA
v_call: TRBV5-1
cdr3_nt: TGCGCCAGCACCTCGGGACAGGGAAGATCACCCCTCCACTTT
cdr3_aa: CASTSGQGRSPLHF

j_call: TRBJ1-5
d_call: TRBD1
clone_size: NA
v_call: TRBV6-5
cdr3_nt: TGTGCCAGCCGATCCGGGACAGGGAATCAGCCCCAGCATTTT
cdr3_aa: CASRSGTGNQPQHF